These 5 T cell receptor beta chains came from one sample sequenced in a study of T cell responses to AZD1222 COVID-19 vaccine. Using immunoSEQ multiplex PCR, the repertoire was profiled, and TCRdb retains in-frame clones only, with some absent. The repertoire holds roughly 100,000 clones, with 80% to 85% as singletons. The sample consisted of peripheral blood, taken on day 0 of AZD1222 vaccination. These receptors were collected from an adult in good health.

The CDR3 loop reads CASSFMNTEAFF. The CDR3 nucleotides read TGCGCCAGCAGCTTCATGAACACTGAAGCTTTCTTT. The chain employs TRBV5-1 and TRBJ1-1; D uncertain. From germline, CDR1 is SGHRS and CDR2 YFSETQ. V lost 2 bases and J 0 bases, leaving 2 bases between the germline ends. The CDR3 runs to 12 residues.

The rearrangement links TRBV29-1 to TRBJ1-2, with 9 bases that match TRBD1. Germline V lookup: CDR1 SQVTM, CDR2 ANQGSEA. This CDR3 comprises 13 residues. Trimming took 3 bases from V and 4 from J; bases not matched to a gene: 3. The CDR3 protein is CSVDGTGFYGYTF. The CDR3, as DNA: TGCAGCGTTGACGGGACAGGGTTCTATGGCTACACCTTC. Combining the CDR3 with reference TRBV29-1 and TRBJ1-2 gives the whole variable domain SAVISQKPSRDICQRGTSLTIQCQVDSQVTMMFWYRQQPGQSLTLIATANQGSEATYESGFVIDKFPISRPNLTFSTLTVSNMSPEDSSIYLCSVDGTGFYGYTFGSGTRLTVV.

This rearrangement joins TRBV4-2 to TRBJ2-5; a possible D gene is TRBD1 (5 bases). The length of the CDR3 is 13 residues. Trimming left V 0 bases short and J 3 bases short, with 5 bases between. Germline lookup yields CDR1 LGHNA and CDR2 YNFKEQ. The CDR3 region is CASSQDREETQYF. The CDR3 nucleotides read TGTGCCAGCAGCCAAGACAGGGAAGAGACCCAGTACTTC.

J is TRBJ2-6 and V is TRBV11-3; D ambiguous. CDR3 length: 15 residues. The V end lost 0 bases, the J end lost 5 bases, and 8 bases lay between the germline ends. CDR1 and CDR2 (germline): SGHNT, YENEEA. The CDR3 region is CASSLDPSRANVLTF. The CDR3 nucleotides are TGTGCCAGCAGCTTAGATCCCTCAAGGGCCAACGTCCTGACTTTC.

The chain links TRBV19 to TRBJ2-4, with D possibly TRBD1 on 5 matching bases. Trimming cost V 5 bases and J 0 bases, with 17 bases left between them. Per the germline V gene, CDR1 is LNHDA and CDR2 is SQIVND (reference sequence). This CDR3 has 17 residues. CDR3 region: CASSDRTVGLAKNIQYF. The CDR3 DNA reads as TGTGCCAGTAGTGACAGAACCGTTGGGCTAGCCAAAAACATTCAGTACTTC.